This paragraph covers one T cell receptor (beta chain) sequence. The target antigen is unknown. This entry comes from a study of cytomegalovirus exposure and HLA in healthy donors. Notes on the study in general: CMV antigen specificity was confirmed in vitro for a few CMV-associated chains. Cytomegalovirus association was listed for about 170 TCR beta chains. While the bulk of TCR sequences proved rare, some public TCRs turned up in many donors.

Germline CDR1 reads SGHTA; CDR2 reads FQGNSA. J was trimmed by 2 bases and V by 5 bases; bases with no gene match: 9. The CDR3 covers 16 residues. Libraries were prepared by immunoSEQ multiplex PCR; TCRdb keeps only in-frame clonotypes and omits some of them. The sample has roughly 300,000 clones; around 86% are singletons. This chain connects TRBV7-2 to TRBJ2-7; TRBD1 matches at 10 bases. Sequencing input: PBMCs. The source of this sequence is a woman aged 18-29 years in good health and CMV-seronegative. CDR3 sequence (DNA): TGTGCCAGCAGCATTACGTCCGGGACAGGGGCCTACGAGCAGTACTTC. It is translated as CASSITSGTGAYEQYF.